These T cell receptor beta chains were read from a single sample in a study of blood T cell repertoires in COVID-19. Repertoires were generated with immunoSEQ multiplex PCR, while TCRdb's copy carries only in-frame clones and drops some. The data contain over 150,000 clones, about 90% of them singletons. Sequenced input: PBMCs or T cells enriched from blood (not recorded which). The origin of the receptors is a woman younger than 35 who had recovered from COVID-19. The CDR3 runs from the conserved cysteine through the conserved F or W. D genes are given only for firm matches. Size tells how often a clone was seen (once, few, many) or the class of an expanded clone, and some rows leave it out.

.,TRBJ1-1,.,TRBV5-1,TGCGCCAGCAGCTTGGGACCCGGACACTCCGGCACTGAAGCTTTCTTT,CASSLGPGHSGTEAFF
.,TRBJ2-7,TRBD1,TRBV9,TGTGCCAGCAGCGTAGGGGGACAGCCCTACTACGAGCAGTACTTC,CASSVGGQPYYEQYF
.,TRBJ2-7,TRBD2,TRBV13,TGTGCCAGCAGACCAAGACTAGCGGACTACGAGCAGTACTTC,CASRPRLADYEQYF
once,TRBJ2-6,.,TRBV7-9,TGTGCCAGCAGCTTAGTCACGTTCGGCAGGCCCGCCGGGGCCAACGTCCTGACTTTC,CASSLVTFGRPAGANVLTF
once,TRBJ2-3,.,TRBV4-3,TGCGCCAGCAGCCAAGACCTCCGCACAGATACGCAGTATTTT,CASSQDLRTDTQYF
.,TRBJ2-6,TRBD2,TRBV7-9,TGTGCCAGCACCGGACCGAGGACTAGCGGGGGGGCACCTTCTGGGGCCAACGTCCTGACTTTC,CASTGPRTSGGAPSGANVLTF
.,TRBJ2-7,TRBD2,TRBV6-5,TGTGCCAGCAGTCGCAAACTAGCGTACGAGCAGTACTTC,CASSRKLAYEQYF
once,TRBJ1-5,TRBD1,TRBV10-3,TGTGCCACCAGCCTAATCCCGGGACAGGGCAATCAGCCCCAGCATTTT,CATSLIPGQGNQPQHF
.,TRBJ2-7,TRBD2,TRBV3-1/TRBV3-2,TGTGCCAGCAGTCGATCGACTAGCGGGGATTCCTACGAGCAGTACTTC,CASSRSTSGDSYEQYF
.,TRBJ1-1,.,TRBV6-5,TGTGCCAGCAGTCTTACGGGACTCCGAGGAGGTGAAGCTTTCTTT,CASSLTGLRGGEAFF
once,TRBJ2-1,TRBD1,TRBV2,TGTGCCAGCAGTGAGACAGGGGTTGAGCAGTTCTTC,CASSETGVEQFF
.,TRBJ1-1,.,TRBV19,TGTGCCAGTAGCGACGGGGTTGAAACTGAAGCTTTCTTT,CASSDGVETEAFF
once,TRBJ2-7,TRBD2,TRBV3-1/TRBV3-2,TGTGCCAGCAGCCAAAGATCCAGCGGGAGCACCAACGAGCAGTACTTC,CASSQRSSGSTNEQYF
.,TRBJ2-4,.,TRBV6-7,TGTGCCGAGGAGGGCTTAGCCAAAAACATTCAGTACTTC,CAEEGLAKNIQYF
.,TRBJ1-2,.,TRBV6-6,TGTGCCAGCAGTTATCACCCAGCGGACTATGGCTACACCTTC,CASSYHPADYGYTF
.,TRBJ1-2,TRBD1,TRBV5-1,TGCGCCAGCAGCTTGTCGGGGTTCATTAGACAGGGGGACTATGGCTACACCTTC,CASSLSGFIRQGDYGYTF
.,TRBJ2-1,TRBD2,TRBV19,TGTGCCAGTGCGACCGGGACTAGCCCCGTCGATGAGCAGTTCTTC,CASATGTSPVDEQFF
.,TRBJ2-7,TRBD1,TRBV9,TGTGCCAGCAGCCCAGGGACAGCCGTTGGCGAGCAGTACTTC,CASSPGTAVGEQYF
once,TRBJ2-3,.,TRBV7-9,TGTGCCAGCAGCTTCGACACCAACACAGATACGCAGTATTTT,CASSFDTNTDTQYF
.,TRBJ1-3,.,TRBV4-1,TGCGCCAGCAGCCAAAAGTGGAGCTCTGGAAACACCATATATTTT,CASSQKWSSGNTIYF
once,TRBJ2-3,TRBD2,TRBV25-1,TGTGCCAGCAGTGGACTAGCGGGAGGATCAGATACGCAGTATTTT,CASSGLAGGSDTQYF
once,TRBJ2-2,TRBD2,TRBV27,TGTGCCAGCAGTCCCCTAGCGGGGGGGACCGGGGAGCTGTTTTTT,CASSPLAGGTGELFF
once,TRBJ2-5,TRBD2,TRBV7-6,TGTGCCAGCAGCAAGCGACTAGCGGGGTTCCAAGAGACCCAGTACTTC,CASSKRLAGFQETQYF
once,TRBJ2-5,TRBD2,TRBV2,TGTGCCAGCAGTGAGGTGGGATGGGGGGGAGAGACCCAGTACTTC,CASSEVGWGGETQYF
.,TRBJ1-1,.,TRBV5-1,TGCGCCAGCAGCATCGACATGAACACTGAAGCTTTCTTT,CASSIDMNTEAFF
.,TRBJ2-7,TRBD1,TRBV2,TGTGCCAGCAGTGAAGGGACAGGACCCTACGAGCAGTACTTC,CASSEGTGPYEQYF
few,TRBJ1-1,.,TRBV21-1,TGTGCCAGCAGCAATTGTTTACTGCCCGGCGGTGAAGCTTTCTTT,CASSNCLLPGGEAFF
few,TRBJ1-2,TRBD1,TRBV18,TGTGCCAGCTCACCCCCCTCGACAGGGGGGAAATTCGGCTACACCTTC,CASSPPSTGGKFGYTF
once,TRBJ1-4,TRBD1,TRBV9,TGTGCCAGCAGCGGGGGGACAGCAACTAATGAAAAACTGTTTTTT,CASSGGTATNEKLFF
few,TRBJ2-1,TRBD2,TRBV27,TGTGCCAGCAGCCCCTCATTGCGGGAGGACTACAATGAGCAGTTCTTC,CASSPSLREDYNEQFF
.,TRBJ1-2,TRBD1,TRBV7-8,TGTGCCAGCAGCCTAGGACAGGCAACCTATGGCTACACCTTC,CASSLGQATYGYTF
.,TRBJ2-7,.,TRBV5-1,TGCGCCAGCAGCTTGGGTCCTAAGTACGAGCAGTACTTC,CASSLGPKYEQYF
.,TRBJ2-3,.,TRBV27,TGTGCCAGCAGTTGGAGGGCAGATACGCAGTATTTT,CASSWRADTQYF
.,TRBJ2-1,TRBD1,TRBV30,TGTGCCTGGAGGACAGGGGTCTACAATGAGCAGTTCTTC,CAWRTGVYNEQFF
.,TRBJ2-4,.,TRBV19,TGTGCCAGTAGTATAGCCCCATCGTCTACAAACATTCAGTACTTC,CASSIAPSSTNIQYF
.,TRBJ1-2,.,TRBV29-1,TGCAGCGTTGAAGTATCGGCAGGGGTGGATGGCTACACCTTC,CSVEVSAGVDGYTF
few,TRBJ2-3,.,TRBV9,TGTGCCAGCAGCCCAGAATCCACTACGCAGTATTTT,CASSPESTTQYF
.,TRBJ1-1,.,TRBV3-1/TRBV3-2,TGTGCCAGCAGCCGCCGGGGAGCCTATAACACTGAAGCTTTCTTT,CASSRRGAYNTEAFF
.,TRBJ2-7,TRBD2,TRBV6-4,TGTGCCAGCAGCCTACTAGCGGGGGGCTACGAGCAGTACTTC,CASSLLAGGYEQYF
.,TRBJ1-1,.,TRBV3-1/TRBV3-2,TGTGCCAGCAGACAGGCTGGGATGACTGAAGCTTTCTTT,CASRQAGMTEAFF
.,TRBJ1-2,.,TRBV28,TGTGCCAGCAGCCGCGGTTTAGGCTATGGCTACACCTTC,CASSRGLGYGYTF
.,TRBJ1-1,.,TRBV29-1,TGCAGCGTTGAACCACGGGTGGGGAACACTGAAGCTTTCTTT,CSVEPRVGNTEAFF
.,TRBJ1-2,TRBD1,TRBV3-1/TRBV3-2,TGTGCCAGCAGCCACACCCTGCGACAGGGGGCCCTTTACTATGGCTACACCTTC,CASSHTLRQGALYYGYTF
.,TRBJ2-2,TRBD1,TRBV2,TGTGCCAGCAGCCGGGGACAGGGGGCCGGCGGGGAGCTGTTTTTT,CASSRGQGAGGELFF
.,TRBJ2-7,.,TRBV6-1,TGTGCCAGCAGTGAACTTGGACACTCGTTCGAGGAGCAGTACTTC,CASSELGHSFEEQYF
.,TRBJ1-4,TRBD1,TRBV7-2,TGTGCCAGCAGCTTCCCACAGGGGGAGGTTGGTGAAAAACTGTTTTTT,CASSFPQGEVGEKLFF
.,TRBJ2-2,.,TRBV2,TGTGCCAGCAGTGAAATGACTAGCACCGGGGAGCTGTTTTTT,CASSEMTSTGELFF
.,TRBJ2-3,TRBD2,TRBV7-2,TGTGCCAGCAGCTTTACTAGCGGGGGCACAGATACGCAGTATTTT,CASSFTSGGTDTQYF
once,TRBJ1-5,.,TRBV27,TGTGCCAGCAGTTTACGACAGACCAGCAATCAGCCCCAGCATTTT,CASSLRQTSNQPQHF
.,TRBJ1-1,.,TRBV10-2,TGCGCCAGCAGTGACTACGGGGACACTGAAGCTTTCTTT,CASSDYGDTEAFF
once,TRBJ2-3,TRBD2,TRBV19,TGTGCCAGTGGCGGACTAGCGGGAGCAGATACGCAGTATTTT,CASGGLAGADTQYF
.,TRBJ1-1,.,TRBV7-8,TGTGCCAGCAGCTTCCAGAACACTGAAGCTTTCTTT,CASSFQNTEAFF